This T cell receptor (beta chain) is from a study of monozygotic twins with inflammatory bowel disease. TCRdb reanalyzed the 5' RACE reads and collapses them to one entry per CDR3 protein, without DNA. Across some 160,000 distinct CDR3 sequences, the top ten clones capture approximately 7% of the sample. CDR1 MGHDK and CDR2 SYGVNS come from the germline V gene. The CDR3 totals 11 residues. No sorting of T cells preceded isolation of total RNA from whole blood. The specimen was blood. The receptor was derived from a human donor with ulcerative colitis or Crohn's disease, or a healthy co-twin of an affected twin (not recorded which). The chain is built from TRBV25-1 and TRBJ2-7; TCRdb's D call, TRBD2, is unchecked because there is no DNA. The chain's CDR3 is CASGAHYEQYF.